These 8 T cell receptor beta chains originate from one sample sequenced in a study of shared clonotypes between healthy human individuals. The data were produced by immunoSEQ multiplex PCR, yet TCRdb's version contains in-frame clones alone and is incomplete. The profile covers approximately 1,000,000 clones, with 70% to 80% appearing a single time and roughly 0.9% taken by the ten largest. The sequencing sample was made of memory CD4+ T cells from PBMCs. Subset specified: CD45RA-negative fraction. The receptor set was obtained from a man aged 18 to 35 in good health. Some clones in this sample may be carry-over from other donors' samples.

This clone was counted ten times or more. The gene calls are TRBV5-1 and TRBJ1-1; no definite D call. The CDR3 runs 15 residues. CDR1 is SGHRS and CDR2 is YFSETQ in the germline V gene. V lost 0 bases and J 1 base, leaving 10 bases between the germline ends. This CDR3 is CASSLDLPENTEAFF. DNA for the CDR3: TGCGCCAGCAGCTTGGATTTGCCTGAGAACACTGAAGCTTTCTTT.

The chain has TRBV28 and TRBJ1-1; 9 positions match TRBD1. The CDR3 totals 13 residues. Germline V gene sequence: CDR1 MDHEN, CDR2 SYDVKM. Trimming took 5 bases from V and 6 from J; bases not matched to a gene: 4. The CDR3 DNA reads as TGTGCCAGCAGTAGGGGGACAGGGCCTGAAGCTTTCTTT. Protein product: CASSRGTGPEAFF.

V usage is TRBV6-5 and J usage is TRBJ2-1; 8 positions agree with TRBD1. The CDR3 covers 16 residues. V lost 2 bases to trimming and J lost 7 bases; unmatched junction nucleotides: 10. Germline V gene sequence: CDR1 MNHEY, CDR2 SVGAGI. This CDR3 reads CASSYGGGTGANEQFF. The CDR3 DNA sequence: TGTGCCAGCAGTTACGGGGGTGGGACAGGCGCAAATGAGCAGTTCTTC.

With respect to this clone: Additional DNA sequences in this sample encode the identical CDR3. This chain uses TRBV5-1 with TRBJ2-3; D is undetermined. The V end was cut by 4 bases, the J end by 2 bases, with 11 bases between. The germline gives CDR1 SGHRS, CDR2 YFSETQ. The CDR3 is 14 amino acids. CDR3 DNA: TGCGCCAGCAGCCTAAGACGGACCACAGATACGCAGTATTTT. Amino acid sequence: CASSLRRTTDTQYF.

The CDR3 is CASSLYATALNEQFF. The DNA of the CDR3 is TGTGCCAGCAGTTTATATGCGACTGCCCTTAATGAGCAGTTCTTC. J is TRBJ2-1 and V is TRBV28; D remains unclear. Germline V gives CDR1 MDHEN, CDR2 SYDVKM. This CDR3 comprises 15 residues. Trimming shortened V by 1 base and J by 7 bases, and 14 bases separated the two germline ends.

The V call is TRBV30, the J call TRBJ2-5; no definite D call. The better agreement between TRBJ2-7 and the DNA end casts doubt on the J call. Per the germline V gene, CDR1 is GTSNPN and CDR2 is SVGIG (reference sequence). The CDR3 loop spans 12 amino acids. In DNA form, the CDR3 reads TGTGCCTGGAGTTCGGACGGATCCGAGCAGTACTTC. This sequence encodes CAWSSDGSEQYF.

For this clone: One base separates it from a far larger clone, so it is likely a read error. V is TRBV28 and J is TRBJ2-7; D is perhaps TRBD1 (5 bases). V was shortened by 2 bases and J by 0 bases, with 5 bases between the two germline ends. Germline-derived CDR1 and CDR2 are MDHEN and SYDVKM. This CDR3 comprises 13 residues. CDR3 residues: CASSLDSSYEQYF. In DNA form, the CDR3 reads TGTGCCAGCAGTTTAGACAGCTCCTACGAGCAGTACTTC.

This chain uses TRBV7-3 with TRBJ2-1; TRBD2 matches 10 bases. Germline CDR1 and CDR2: SGHTA and FQGTGA. CDR3 length: 16 residues. Trimming removed 2 bases from V and 7 bases from J; junction bases left unmatched: 8. CDR3 loop: CASSLSSGSGQNEQFF. CDR3 sequence (DNA): TGTGCCAGCAGCTTATCTAGCGGGAGTGGCCAAAATGAGCAGTTCTTC.